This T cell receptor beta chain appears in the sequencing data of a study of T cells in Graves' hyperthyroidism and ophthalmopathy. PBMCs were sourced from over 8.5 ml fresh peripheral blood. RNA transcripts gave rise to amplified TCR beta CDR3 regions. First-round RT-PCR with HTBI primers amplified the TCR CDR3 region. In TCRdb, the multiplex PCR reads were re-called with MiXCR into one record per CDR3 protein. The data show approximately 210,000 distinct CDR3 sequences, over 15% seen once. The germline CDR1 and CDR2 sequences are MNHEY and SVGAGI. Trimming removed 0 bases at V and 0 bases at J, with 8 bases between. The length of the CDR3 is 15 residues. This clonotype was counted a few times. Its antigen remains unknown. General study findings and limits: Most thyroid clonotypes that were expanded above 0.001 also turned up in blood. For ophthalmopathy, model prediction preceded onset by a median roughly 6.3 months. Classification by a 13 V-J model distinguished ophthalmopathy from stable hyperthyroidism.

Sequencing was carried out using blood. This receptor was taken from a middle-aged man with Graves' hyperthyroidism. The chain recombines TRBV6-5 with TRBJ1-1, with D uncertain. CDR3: CASSYSGVLNTEAFF. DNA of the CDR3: TGTGCCAGCAGTTACTCGGGCGTTCTGAACACTGAAGCTTTCTTT.